Listed below are T cell receptor beta chains from one sample, sequenced in a study of CD8 T cells in Susac syndrome. TCRdb passed the immunoSEQ multiplex PCR reads through MiXCR, listing each CDR3 protein once. The sample records 160,000 or so distinct CDR3 sequences, just over 90% being singletons. The source material was CD4+ T cells from PBMCs. These receptors were collected from a human donor in good health. Each CDR3 is given with its conserved first and last residue. A D gene is named only where the DNA matches it firmly. Clone size appears in some rows only: once, few, many, or a class for an expanded clone.

D,V,size,J,CDR3,DNA
TRBD1,TRBV3-1,.,TRBJ1-1,CASSLPGTGGYVTEAFF,TGTGCCAGCAGCCTCCCCGGGACAGGGGGTTATGTTACTGAAGCTTTCTTT
TRBD2,TRBV3-1,once,TRBJ2-5,CASTPERGTSQETQYF,TGTGCCAGCACCCCAGAGCGGGGTACTTCCCAAGAGACCCAGTACTTC
.,TRBV7-9,once,TRBJ2-1,CASSFEPGAFF,TGTGCCAGCAGCTTTGAACCCGGGGCGTTCTTC
TRBD2,TRBV7-3,.,TRBJ2-5,CASSLTSGGYQETQYF,TGTGCCAGCAGCCTGACTAGCGGGGGCTACCAAGAGACCCAGTACTTC
TRBD2,TRBV30,.,TRBJ2-3,CAWRGGWTDTQYF,TGTGCCTGGAGGGGGGGGTGGACAGATACGCAGTATTTT
TRBD1,TRBV27,.,TRBJ2-7,CASRETGSSYEQYF,TGTGCCAGCAGAGAGACAGGGAGCTCCTACGAGCAGTACTTC
.,TRBV6-1,.,TRBJ1-6,CASRDGNYNSPLHF,TGTGCCAGCCGGGACGGAAACTATAATTCACCCCTCCACTTT
.,TRBV6-5,.,TRBJ1-1,CASSYSLVTGSAFF,TGTGCCAGCAGTTACTCCCTGGTCACAGGGAGCGCTTTCTTT
TRBD1,TRBV19,.,TRBJ1-2,CASSIRTGFNYGYTF,TGTGCCAGTAGTATCAGGACAGGCTTCAACTATGGCTACACCTTC
.,TRBV9,few,TRBJ1-1,CASSVGVGLGNTEAFF,TGTGCCAGCAGCGTAGGGGTAGGGCTGGGGAACACTGAAGCTTTCTTT
.,TRBV20-1,.,TRBJ1-5,CSASLGSNQPQHF,TGCAGTGCTAGTCTGGGAAGCAATCAGCCCCAGCATTTT
TRBD1,TRBV20-1,.,TRBJ1-6,CSARTGVGNSPLHF,TGCAGTGCTCGGACAGGGGTCGGGAATTCACCCCTCCACTTT
TRBD1,TRBV4-1,.,TRBJ1-4,CATKDRGVEKLFF,TGCGCCACCAAAGACAGGGGGGTTGAAAAACTGTTTTTT
.,TRBV18,few,TRBJ2-3,CASSPGRSTDTQYF,TGTGCCAGCTCTCCGGGACGGTCGACAGATACGCAGTATTTT
.,TRBV12-3/TRBV12-4,.,TRBJ2-1,CASTQTTNEQFF,TGTGCCAGCACCCAGACTACGAATGAGCAGTTCTTC
.,TRBV7-2,.,TRBJ2-1,CASSFVHYNEQFF,TGTGCCAGCAGCTTCGTCCATTACAATGAGCAGTTCTTC
.,TRBV3-1,.,TRBJ2-3,CASSPGGRGPDTQYF,TGTGCCAGCAGCCCCGGCGGGCGGGGACCAGATACGCAGTATTTT
.,TRBV6-2/TRBV6-3,.,TRBJ2-7,CASSYSMRGQSYEQYF,TGTGCCAGCAGTTACTCGATGAGGGGCCAGTCCTACGAGCAGTACTTC
.,TRBV6-1,.,TRBJ1-6,CASSEAVYSPLHF,TGTGCCAGCAGTGAAGCGGTCTACTCACCCCTCCACTTT
TRBD1,TRBV29-1,.,TRBJ2-5,CSAAGTGETQYF,TGCAGCGCTGCCGGGACAGGGGAGACCCAGTACTTC
.,TRBV2,.,TRBJ1-2,CASSDPGSGYTF,TGTGCCAGCAGTGACCCGGGTTCTGGCTACACCTTC
.,TRBV3-1,.,TRBJ1-6,CASSQESRTNSPLHF,TGTGCCAGCAGCCAAGAGTCCCGTACTAATTCACCCCTCCACTTT
TRBD1,TRBV5-1,.,TRBJ1-4,CASSARTGRDEKLFF,TGCGCCAGCAGCGCCCGGACAGGAAGGGATGAAAAACTGTTTTTT